This is a list of T cell receptor beta chains from one sample in a study of blood T cell repertoires in COVID-19. The method was immunoSEQ multiplex PCR; TCRdb's version includes in-frame clones alone and lacks a portion of them. The sample holds about 78,000 clones, approximately 92% seen once. The specimen sequenced was peripheral blood. Every receptor here comes from an elderly woman with acute or convalescent COVID-19. The CDR3 runs from the conserved cysteine through the conserved F or W. D genes are given only for firm matches. Clone sizes are given selectively: once, few, many, or a class where the clone is expanded.

D	J	V	size	DNA	CDR3
TRBD2	TRBJ2-1	TRBV29-1	-	TGCAGCGTTGAAACGATTACCGGGACTAGCGGGTCCCGCTCCTACAATGAGCAGTTCTTC	CSVETITGTSGSRSYNEQFF
-	TRBJ2-5	TRBV7-2	-	TGTGCCAGCAGCTCTTTAGAGACCCAGTACTTC	CASSSLETQYF
-	TRBJ1-2	TRBV20-1	once	TGCAGTGCCGGTTATGGCTACACCTTC	CSAGYGYTF
TRBD1	TRBJ1-5	TRBV6-5	-	TGTGCCAGCAGATTGGAGGGGGCTAGCAATCAGCCCCAGCATTTT	CASRLEGASNQPQHF
TRBD2	TRBJ2-3	TRBV12-5	-	TGTGCTAGTGGTTTGGTACCGGCGGGGGGACTTTCTTGGCAGTATTTT	CASGLVPAGGLSWQYF
-	TRBJ1-4	TRBV7-9	-	TGTGCCAGCAGCTTAGGACAGCCGAATGAAAAACTGTTTTTT	CASSLGQPNEKLFF
-	TRBJ2-7	TRBV28	once	TGTGCCAGCAGTTCAGTTATAAGCTCCTACGAGCAGTACTTC	CASSSVISSYEQYF
TRBD1	TRBJ2-7	TRBV2	-	TGTGCCAGCAAGGGCTCGGATGGACAGGCCTACGAGCAGTACTTC	CASKGSDGQAYEQYF
-	TRBJ2-7	TRBV5-1	-	TGCGCCAGCAGCTTGGAGGGGGGGAGAGCATACGAGCAGTACTTC	CASSLEGGRAYEQYF
TRBD2	TRBJ2-3	TRBV7-9	-	TGTGCCAGCAGCCGAGCGGGAGTAGATACGCAGTATTTT	CASSRAGVDTQYF
TRBD1	TRBJ1-1	TRBV7-9	few	TGTGCCAGCAGCCTTTGGCGGGACAGGAACACTGAAGCTTTCTTT	CASSLWRDRNTEAFF
-	TRBJ1-2	TRBV5-1	-	TGCGCCAGCAAGACAAACCCCACGATTAACTATGGCTACACCTTC	CASKTNPTINYGYTF
-	TRBJ2-7	TRBV10-2	-	TGCGCCAGCAGGACCGGGGAGTTCTACGAGCAGTACTTC	CASRTGEFYEQYF
-	TRBJ1-4	TRBV6-6	once	TGTGCCAGCAGTTACTATATGCAGGGTGGCGAAAAACTGTTTTTT	CASSYYMQGGEKLFF
TRBD1	TRBJ1-2	TRBV4-3	-	TGCGCCAGCAGCAAGGGACAGGGGGCGGAGGGCTACACCTTC	CASSKGQGAEGYTF